The entry below describes one TCR beta chain. Its cognate antigen is unknown. The PCR employed 60 Vbeta primers together with 13 Jbeta primers. Generated by immunoSEQ multiplex PCR, the TCRdb table keeps only in-frame clones and is missing some. The data show tens of thousands of clones, roughly 73% seen once. This entry is derived from a study of cytomegalovirus exposure and HLA in healthy donors. Study-wide results and limits: Cytomegalovirus-associated TCR beta chains were listed, numbering 164. The study dropped some indistinguishable V segments, TRBV6-2 and TRBV6-3 among them.

CDR3 length: 16 residues. V was pared by 4 bases and J by 4 bases, with 10 bases of the junction left unmatched. Germline V gene data show CDR1 as SGHDT and CDR2 as YYEEEE. The source material was PBMCs. The chain employs TRBV5-6 and TRBJ1-2; 10 bases agree with TRBD1. The sequence came from a male donor in good health and CMV-seropositive. CDR3 sequence (DNA): TGTGCCAGCAGCCCCGGACAGGGGGGGACTCTCTATGGCTACACCTTC. It translates to CASSPGQGGTLYGYTF.